A single sample gave rise to the 23 T cell receptor beta chains below, sequenced in a study of glioma-infiltrating T cells (dated by TCRdb to between 2015 and 2016). The sequencer listed for this sample is Illumina MiSeq. TCR alpha and beta CDR3 regions were amplified with the iRepertoire nested amplicon-rescue multiplex PCR (arm-PCR) platform from RNA. In TCRdb, the public reads were trimmed at Q25 with fastp and aligned with MiXCR, with productive beta chains retained. Entries that share a CDR3 protein sequence are merged under the most common genes and DNA. This sample lists more than 300,000 distinct CDR3 sequences; 41% were detected once. In total, the top ten clones hold around 12% of the sample. The sequenced sample was glioma tissue, nonneoplastic brain tissue, or PBMCs (not recorded which). These receptors originate from a human donor with low-grade glioma or glioblastoma, undergoing nonglioma brain surgery, or in good health (not recorded which).

The rearrangement links TRBV11-2 to TRBJ1-1; no firm D call. Looked up from germline, CDR1 is SGHAT and CDR2 is FQNNGV. This CDR3 comprises 14 residues. Trimming cost V 6 bases and J 5 bases, with 16 bases left between them. CDR3 nucleotide sequence: TGTGCCAGCAGTCTCCGGACCCTAGGGACTGAAGCTTTCTTT. It translates to CASSLRTLGTEAFF.

The chain carries TRBV28 and TRBJ2-7, with 8 bases aligning to TRBD1. The CDR3 sequence is 13 residues long. Germline V gene lookup returns CDR1 MDHEN and CDR2 SYDVKM. V shed 10 bases and J 5 bases; nucleotides not matched to a gene: 10. CDR3 protein: CAIPGQGANEQYF. CDR3 sequence (DNA): TGTGCCATCCCCGGGCAGGGGGCAAACGAGCAGTACTTC. Filled out from reference TRBV28 and TRBJ2-7, the complete variable domain reads DVKVTQSSRYLVKRTGEKVFLECVQDMDHENMFWYRQDPGLGLRLIYFSYDVKMKEKGDIPEGYSVSREKKERFSLILESASTNQTSMYLCAIPGQGANEQYFGPGTRLTVT.

With regard to this clonotype: A much larger clone differs from this one at a single base, so this may be a read error. The chain recombines TRBV28 with TRBJ2-3, with 8 bases that match TRBD1. CDR3 length: 17 amino acids. CDR1 is MDHEN, CDR2 SYDVKM, per germline. In nucleotides, the CDR3 is TGTGCCAGCAGTCACAGTGCCCAGGGGGCTTCCGCAGATGCGCAGTATTTT. It specifies CASSHSAQGASADAQYF.

There are a few counts of this clonotype. The V gene is TRBV14, the J gene TRBJ2-5; the match to TRBD2 covers 11 bases. Trimming at V came to 1 base and at J to 6 bases, leaving 1 base not matched to a gene. The CDR3 has 14 amino acids. In germline, CDR1 is SGHDN, CDR2 FVKESK. The CDR3 coding sequence is TGTGCCAGCAGCCAAGGACTAGCGGGAAAGACCCAGTACTTC. Its translation: CASSQGLAGKTQYF.

The chain carries TRBV28 and TRBJ2-7, with TRBD2 as a possible D gene (6 bases). The germline V and J ends were trimmed by 8 bases and 0 bases, with 20 bases remaining between them. The length of the CDR3 is 16 residues. The V gene's germline CDR1 is MDHEN and CDR2 SYDVKM. For the CDR3, the DNA is TGTGCCAGCCCCCCAGCAAGGACGGGACTCTCCTACGAGCAGTACTTC. It encodes CASPPARTGLSYEQYF.

As for this clonotype: This could be a read error, since a much larger clone is one nucleotide away. The CDR3 DNA reads TGTGCCAGCAGTGTAAGGGGGTGGCGTAATTCACCCCTCCACTTT. This gives the protein CASSVRGWRNSPLHF. The chain carries TRBV6-6 and TRBJ1-6; TRBD1 might be the D (6 bases). The CDR3 runs to 15 residues. Trimming cost V 5 bases and J 6 bases, with 14 bases left between them. Germline loops: CDR1 MNHNY, CDR2 SVGAGI (reference sequence).

This clonotype showed up just a few times. The chain links TRBV4-1 to TRBJ2-1; no clear D gene. Trimming shortened V by 0 bases and J by 12 bases, and 9 bases separated the two germline ends. CDR3 length: 12 residues. Germline V CDR1 and CDR2: MGHRA, YSYEKL. This chain's CDR3 is CASSQETVGQFF. Here the CDR3 DNA reads TGCGCCAGCAGCCAAGAAACCGTGGGGCAGTTCTTC.

As regards this clonotype: This could be a read error, since a much larger clone is one nucleotide away. As the CDR3 is not closed by the conserved phenylalanine or tryptophan, this likely results from a read error. This chain joins TRBV7-2 and TRBJ1-1; TRBD1 might be the D (6 bases). Trimming shortened V by 8 bases and J by 5 bases, and 12 bases separated the two germline ends. This CDR3 comprises 12 residues. Per germline, CDR1 SGHTA and CDR2 FQGNSA. The CDR3 DNA reads TGTGCCAGCGGCCACAGGGAGACTGAAGCTTTCCTT. This sequence encodes CASGHRETEAFL.

In its sample, this clonotype was seen many times. The chain has TRBV20-1 and TRBJ1-2; D possibly corresponds to TRBD1 (5 bases). Germline V gene lookup returns CDR1 DFQATT and CDR2 SNEGSKA (reference sequence). Trimming shortened V by 6 bases and J by 3 bases, and 11 bases separated the two germline ends. This CDR3 comprises 12 residues. CDR3 coding DNA: TGCAGTGCCCCGACAGTTCACTATGGCTACACCTTC. It codes for CSAPTVHYGYTF.

Points on this clonotype: The junction shows a germline mismatch at one end, possibly a read error. V gene TRBV7-9 combines with J gene TRBJ1-1; no firm D call. Germline values: CDR1 SEHNR, CDR2 FQNEAQ (reference sequence). The CDR3 covers 11 residues. CDR3: CASSFGLEVFF. CDR3 coding DNA: TGTGCCAGCAGCTTCGGTCTTGAAGTTTTCTTT.

This chain joins TRBV4-1 and TRBJ2-1, with 11 positions matching TRBD2. Germline V gene data show CDR1 as MGHRA and CDR2 as YSYEKL. This CDR3 comprises 17 residues. V shed 0 bases and J 4 bases; nucleotides not matched to a gene: 5. DNA of the CDR3: TGCGCCAGCAGCCAAGAGGTACTAGCGGGGGATTACAATGAGCAGTTCTTC. Protein sequence: CASSQEVLAGDYNEQFF.

In this sample, this clonotype turned up many times. This chain joins TRBV27 and TRBJ2-7; D is unclear. The CDR3 extends over 13 amino acids. Germline lookup yields CDR1 MNHEY and CDR2 SMNVEV (reference sequence). Trimming stripped 2 bases from V and 4 bases from J, with 9 bases between. The CDR3, as DNA: TGTGCCAGCAGTTTAGGGTCCGCGTACGAGCAGTACTTC. Translating gives CASSLGSAYEQYF.

J is TRBJ2-1 and V is TRBV2; 15 bases match TRBD2. Germline V gives CDR1 SNHLY, CDR2 FYNNEI. V dropped 5 bases and J dropped 0; count of bases not matched to a gene: 2. The CDR3 has 17 residues. CDR3 sequence: CASSKGLAGGSYNEQFF. CDR3 DNA: TGTGCCAGCAGTAAGGGACTAGCGGGAGGCTCCTACAATGAGCAGTTCTTC.

This chain links TRBV2 with TRBJ1-1; 7 nucleotides align to TRBD1. The J segment lost 5 bases and the V segment lost 0 bases, leaving 9 bases of the junction unmatched. Germline V gene sequence: CDR1 SNHLY, CDR2 FYNNEI. This CDR3 comprises 16 residues. The CDR3 DNA is TGTGCCAGCAGTGAAGCGATGGACAGGCCTATGACTGAAGCTTTCTTT. It yields the protein CASSEAMDRPMTEAFF.

The chain employs TRBV7-9 and TRBJ1-5; D remains ambiguous. The length of the CDR3 is 16 residues. Per germline, CDR1 SEHNR and CDR2 FQNEAQ (reference sequence). V was clipped by 5 bases and J by 1 base, with 15 bases between them. CDR3: CASSPSGSGSNQPQHF. The CDR3 DNA reads as TGTGCCAGCAGCCCCTCGGGTAGCGGCAGCAATCAGCCCCAGCATTTT.

This clonotype showed up many times. The rearrangement links TRBV27 to TRBJ1-1; 7 positions match TRBD1. The CDR3 has 14 residues. Trimming at V came to 8 bases and at J to 3 bases, leaving 9 bases not matched to a gene. Germline V CDR1 and CDR2: MNHEY, SMNVEV (reference sequence). The DNA for the CDR3 is TGTGCCAGCGGATGGACAGGAGGGGACACTGAAGCTTTCTTT. As protein: CASGWTGGDTEAFF.

This clonotype has ten or more counts. This chain uses TRBV6-1 with TRBJ1-5, with a tentative D call TRBD1 (5 bases). Trimming cost V 5 bases and J 4 bases, with 9 bases left between them. The V gene's germline CDR1 is MNHNS and CDR2 SASEGT. The CDR3 consists of 13 residues. CDR3 loop: CASSRQFNQPQHF. In nucleotides, the CDR3 is TGTGCCAGCAGTAGACAGTTTAATCAGCCCCAGCATTTT.

This chain links TRBV4-2 with TRBJ1-1, with D perhaps matching TRBD1 (6 bases). Trimming pared 5 bases from V and 3 bases from J, leaving 16 bases between. CDR1 is LGHNA, CDR2 YNFKEQ, per germline. This CDR3 comprises 15 residues. The CDR3 nucleotides are TGTGCCAGCAGCTTAGGGGGGGGCGCGGACACTGAAGCTTTCTTT. Its protein product is CASSLGGGADTEAFF.

This clonotype has a handful of counts. V is TRBV6-2 or TRBV6-3 and J is TRBJ2-1; D may be TRBD1 (7 bases). V lost 0 bases and J lost 7, with 28 bases in between. The CDR3 is 20 residues long. Germline lookup yields CDR1 MNHEY and CDR2 SVGEGT. The CDR3 region has the DNA TGTGCCAGCAGTTACTCGAGCCCTGGCAGGGGGGCTAGATTTACGAATGAGCAGTTCTTC. Encoded protein: CASSYSSPGRGARFTNEQFF.

The rearrangement uses TRBV7-2 and TRBJ2-1; D gene unclear. Per germline, CDR1 SGHTA and CDR2 FQGNSA. V lost 5 bases and J lost 9, with 11 bases in between. The CDR3 has 12 residues. For the CDR3, the DNA is TGTGCCAGCAGCCCTCGGCGGCGTGAGCAGTTCTTC. Amino acid sequence: CASSPRRREQFF.

This clonotype came up many times. This chain uses TRBV20-1 with TRBJ2-3; D is unclear. This CDR3 is 13 amino acids long. Germline assignment: CDR1 DFQATT and CDR2 SNEGSKA (reference sequence). The ends were cut back, 3 bases at V and 9 bases at J, with 16 bases in the middle. CDR3 loop: CSARSVLGWTQYF. The CDR3 nucleotides are TGCAGTGCTAGGAGCGTCCTGGGTTGGACGCAGTATTTT.

V and J are TRBV4-3 and TRBJ2-1; 7 bases map to TRBD2. Germline-derived CDR1 and CDR2 are LGHNA and YSLEER. With V trimmed by 1 base and J by 2 bases, 8 bases remained unmatched. This CDR3 has 17 amino acids. CDR3 in amino acids: CASSQGPLAETYNEQFF. The CDR3 DNA sequence: TGCGCCAGCAGCCAAGGGCCGCTAGCGGAGACCTACAATGAGCAGTTCTTC.

The chain is built from TRBV11-2 and TRBJ2-1; 11 bases fit TRBD2. V lost 6 bases to trimming and J lost 7 bases; unmatched junction nucleotides: 20. CDR1 is SGHAT and CDR2 is FQNNGV in the germline V gene. The CDR3 length is 19 residues. This chain's CDR3 is CASRNGLAGSKSVFNEQFF. In DNA form, the CDR3 reads TGTGCCAGCAGGAACGGACTAGCGGGCAGTAAATCTGTCTTTAATGAGCAGTTCTTC. Together with reference TRBV11-2 and TRBJ2-1, the CDR3 gives the full variable domain: EAGVAQSPRYKIIEKRQSVAFWCNPISGHATLYWYQQILGQGPKLLIQFQNNGVVDDSQLPKDRFSAERLKGVDSTLKIQPAKLEDSAVYLCASRNGLAGSKSVFNEQFFGPGTRLTVL.